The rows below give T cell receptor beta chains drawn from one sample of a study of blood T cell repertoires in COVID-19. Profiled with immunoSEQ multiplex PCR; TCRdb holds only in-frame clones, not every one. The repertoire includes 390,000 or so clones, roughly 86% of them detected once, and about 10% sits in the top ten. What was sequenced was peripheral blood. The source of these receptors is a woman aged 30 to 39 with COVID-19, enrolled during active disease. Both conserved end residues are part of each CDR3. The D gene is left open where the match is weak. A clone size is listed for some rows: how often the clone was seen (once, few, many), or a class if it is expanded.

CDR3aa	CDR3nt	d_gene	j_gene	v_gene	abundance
CASSDSSTGEPGELFF	TGTGCCAGCAGTGACTCGTCGACAGGGGAGCCCGGGGAGCTGTTTTTT	TRBD1	TRBJ2-2	TRBV6-4	few
CATSDDWTGEGGYTF	TGTGCCACCAGTGATGATTGGACAGGGGAAGGAGGCTACACCTTC	TRBD1	TRBJ1-2	TRBV24-1	.
CASSAGSRTEAFF	TGTGCCAGCAGCGCCGGGAGCCGGACTGAAGCTTTCTTT	.	TRBJ1-1	TRBV9	once
CSVVGGPAGAFF	TGCAGCGTTGTAGGGGGCCCCGCCGGGGCTTTCTTT	TRBD1	TRBJ1-1	TRBV29-1	.
CASSQAPGSTNEKLFF	TGTGCCAGCAGCCAGGCCCCAGGCTCAACTAATGAAAAACTGTTTTTT	.	TRBJ1-4	TRBV4-2	.
CASSFPTALGGAFF	TGTGCCAGCAGTTTTCCGACAGCCCTCGGGGGAGCTTTCTTT	.	TRBJ1-1	TRBV27	.
CASSCNKAGGTKETQYF	TGCGCCAGCAGCTGCAACAAGGCGGGAGGTACTAAAGAGACCCAGTACTTC	TRBD2	TRBJ2-5	TRBV5-1	.
CASSRPGRHSYNEQFF	TGTGCCAGCAGCAGACCCGGGAGGCATTCCTACAATGAGCAGTTCTTC	TRBD2	TRBJ2-1	TRBV9	.
CASSQGVFQETQYF	TGTGCCAGCAGCCAAGGAGTTTTCCAAGAGACCCAGTACTTC	.	TRBJ2-5	TRBV3-1/TRBV3-2	.
CASSETGWTSEQYF	TGTGCCAGCAGTGAGACAGGGTGGACCTCTGAGCAGTACTTC	TRBD1	TRBJ2-7	TRBV2	.
CASSPAPLAGAFGEQFF	TGTGCCAGCAGCCCCGCCCCCCTAGCGGGAGCGTTCGGTGAGCAGTTCTTC	TRBD2	TRBJ2-1	TRBV5-8	once
CAISDGSEQYF	TGTGCCATCAGTGACGGGAGCGAGCAGTACTTC	.	TRBJ2-7	TRBV10-3	.
CAWSVPGLSEETQYF	TGTGCCTGGAGTGTACCTGGGCTAAGTGAAGAGACCCAGTACTTC	.	TRBJ2-5	TRBV30	.
CASMEPGGSSYEQYF	TGTGCCAGCATGGAGCCCGGGGGGAGCTCCTACGAGCAGTACTTC	TRBD2	TRBJ2-7	TRBV28	.
CAWNTGTQPQHF	TGTGCCTGGAACACAGGGACTCAGCCCCAGCATTTT	.	TRBJ1-5	TRBV30	.
CASSESGVETQYF	TGCGCCAGCAGCGAAAGCGGGGTGGAGACCCAGTACTTC	TRBD2	TRBJ2-5	TRBV5-1	few
CASSEWTGARSPLHF	TGTGCCAGCAGTGAATGGACAGGGGCGAGGTCACCCCTCCACTTT	TRBD1	TRBJ1-6	TRBV25-1	.
CASSMGQTNYGYTF	TGTGCCAGCAGTATGGGACAGACTAACTATGGCTACACCTTC	TRBD1	TRBJ1-2	TRBV6-5	.
CASSRTGDEQFF	TGCGCCAGCAGTCGGACTGGGGATGAGCAGTTCTTC	.	TRBJ2-1	TRBV5-1	.
CSASFLGVTSSGTQYF	TGCAGTGCTAGTTTTTTGGGAGTAACTAGCAGCGGGACCCAGTACTTC	.	TRBJ2-5	TRBV20-1	.
CASSPKFDTGGTYEQYF	TGTGCCAGCAGTCCCAAATTCGATACGGGAGGAACCTACGAGCAGTACTTC	TRBD2	TRBJ2-7	TRBV11-2	.
CASSLAATGRGNTIYF	TGCGCCAGCAGCTTGGCCGCGACAGGGCGTGGAAACACCATATATTTT	TRBD1	TRBJ1-3	TRBV5-1	few
CASSLNSRNSPLHF	TGTGCCAGCAGCTTAAACAGCCGTAATTCACCCCTCCACTTT	.	TRBJ1-6	TRBV7-3	.
CASSQDNSGNEQFF	TGCGCCAGCAGCCAAGATAACAGCGGCAATGAGCAGTTCTTC	.	TRBJ2-1	TRBV4-1	.
CASSRGAILNTEAFF	TGTGCCAGCAGTCGGGGAGCCATTTTGAACACTGAAGCTTTCTTT	.	TRBJ1-1	TRBV6-2/TRBV6-3	once
CASSLAGGGGVEQFF	TGTGCCAGCAGCTTAGCGGGAGGTGGAGGTGTGGAGCAGTTCTTC	.	TRBJ2-1	TRBV7-2	.
CASSIDLSSYEQYF	TGTGCCAGTAGTATAGATCTCTCGTCCTACGAGCAGTACTTC	.	TRBJ2-7	TRBV19	once
CASSSGTGSTDTQYF	TGCGCCAGCAGCTCGGGGACAGGTAGCACAGATACGCAGTATTTT	TRBD1	TRBJ2-3	TRBV5-1	.
CASSVGSQRGANYGYTF	TGTGCCAGCAGCGTAGGTTCCCAGCGGGGCGCTAACTATGGCTACACCTTC	.	TRBJ1-2	TRBV9	few
CASSQEGGFEQFF	TGTGCCAGCAGCCAAGAGGGCGGGTTCGAGCAGTTCTTC	.	TRBJ2-1	TRBV4-2	.
CASSALSRGRFSADTQYF	TGTGCCAGCAGTGCTCTTTCCCGCGGGAGGTTTAGTGCAGATACGCAGTATTTT	TRBD2	TRBJ2-3	TRBV6-1	.
CASRQSDRAHEQYF	TGTGCCAGCAGACAATCGGACAGGGCGCACGAGCAGTACTTC	TRBD1	TRBJ2-7	TRBV3-1/TRBV3-2	.
CASSLRNQPQHF	TGTGCCAGCAGTTTGAGAAATCAGCCCCAGCATTTT	.	TRBJ1-5	TRBV28	.
CASSQGVGRGPDTQYF	TGTGCCAGCAGCCAAGGGGTGGGCAGGGGACCAGATACGCAGTATTTT	.	TRBJ2-3	TRBV14	few
CASSVGQSSGNTIYF	TGTGCCAGCAGCGTTGGACAGTCCTCTGGAAACACCATATATTTT	.	TRBJ1-3	TRBV9	.
CASSLRGRTLYEQYF	TGTGCCAGCAGCTTAAGGGGCAGAACATTATACGAGCAGTACTTC	.	TRBJ2-7	TRBV7-2	.
CASARTGVPGYTF	TGTGCCAGTGCAAGGACAGGGGTTCCTGGCTACACCTTC	TRBD1	TRBJ1-2	TRBV28	few
CAWGAGLGTYEQYF	TGTGCCTGGGGGGCGGGGCTCGGGACCTACGAGCAGTACTTC	.	TRBJ2-7	TRBV30	.
CATSRDVGLAPSSYEQYF	TGTGCCACCAGCAGAGATGTGGGACTAGCGCCAAGCTCCTACGAGCAGTACTTC	TRBD2	TRBJ2-7	TRBV15	.
CASRGQGGTEAFF	TGTGCCAGCAGGGGACAGGGAGGGACTGAAGCTTTCTTT	TRBD1	TRBJ1-1	TRBV6-5	few
CASSAKTTRGNQPQHF	TGTGCCAGCAGTGCTAAGACAACCAGGGGCAATCAGCCCCAGCATTTT	.	TRBJ1-5	TRBV6-1	.
CASSAGLGPRAFF	TGTGCCAGCAGCGCGGGGTTGGGACCAAGGGCTTTCTTT	.	TRBJ1-1	TRBV7-9	.
CASSLQNNQPQHF	TGTGCCAGCAGTTTACAGAACAATCAGCCCCAGCATTTT	.	TRBJ1-5	TRBV28	once
CASSLSNQGGQETQYF	TGTGCCAGCAGTTTATCGAACCAGGGGGGTCAAGAGACCCAGTACTTC	.	TRBJ2-5	TRBV27	.
CASSSAGVWGYTF	TGTGCCAGCAGCTCCGCCGGGGTATGGGGCTACACCTTC	.	TRBJ1-2	TRBV9	.
CASSIALAGAGRRGEQYF	TGTGCCAGTAGTATAGCCCTAGCGGGAGCCGGTCGAAGGGGGGAGCAGTACTTC	TRBD2	TRBJ2-7	TRBV19	.
CASSESEGNTEAFF	TGTGCCAGCAGTGAGTCGGAGGGGAACACTGAAGCTTTCTTT	.	TRBJ1-1	TRBV2	.
CASSAGTHEKLFF	TGTGCCAGCTCAGCCGGGACACACGAAAAACTGTTTTTT	.	TRBJ1-4	TRBV18	few